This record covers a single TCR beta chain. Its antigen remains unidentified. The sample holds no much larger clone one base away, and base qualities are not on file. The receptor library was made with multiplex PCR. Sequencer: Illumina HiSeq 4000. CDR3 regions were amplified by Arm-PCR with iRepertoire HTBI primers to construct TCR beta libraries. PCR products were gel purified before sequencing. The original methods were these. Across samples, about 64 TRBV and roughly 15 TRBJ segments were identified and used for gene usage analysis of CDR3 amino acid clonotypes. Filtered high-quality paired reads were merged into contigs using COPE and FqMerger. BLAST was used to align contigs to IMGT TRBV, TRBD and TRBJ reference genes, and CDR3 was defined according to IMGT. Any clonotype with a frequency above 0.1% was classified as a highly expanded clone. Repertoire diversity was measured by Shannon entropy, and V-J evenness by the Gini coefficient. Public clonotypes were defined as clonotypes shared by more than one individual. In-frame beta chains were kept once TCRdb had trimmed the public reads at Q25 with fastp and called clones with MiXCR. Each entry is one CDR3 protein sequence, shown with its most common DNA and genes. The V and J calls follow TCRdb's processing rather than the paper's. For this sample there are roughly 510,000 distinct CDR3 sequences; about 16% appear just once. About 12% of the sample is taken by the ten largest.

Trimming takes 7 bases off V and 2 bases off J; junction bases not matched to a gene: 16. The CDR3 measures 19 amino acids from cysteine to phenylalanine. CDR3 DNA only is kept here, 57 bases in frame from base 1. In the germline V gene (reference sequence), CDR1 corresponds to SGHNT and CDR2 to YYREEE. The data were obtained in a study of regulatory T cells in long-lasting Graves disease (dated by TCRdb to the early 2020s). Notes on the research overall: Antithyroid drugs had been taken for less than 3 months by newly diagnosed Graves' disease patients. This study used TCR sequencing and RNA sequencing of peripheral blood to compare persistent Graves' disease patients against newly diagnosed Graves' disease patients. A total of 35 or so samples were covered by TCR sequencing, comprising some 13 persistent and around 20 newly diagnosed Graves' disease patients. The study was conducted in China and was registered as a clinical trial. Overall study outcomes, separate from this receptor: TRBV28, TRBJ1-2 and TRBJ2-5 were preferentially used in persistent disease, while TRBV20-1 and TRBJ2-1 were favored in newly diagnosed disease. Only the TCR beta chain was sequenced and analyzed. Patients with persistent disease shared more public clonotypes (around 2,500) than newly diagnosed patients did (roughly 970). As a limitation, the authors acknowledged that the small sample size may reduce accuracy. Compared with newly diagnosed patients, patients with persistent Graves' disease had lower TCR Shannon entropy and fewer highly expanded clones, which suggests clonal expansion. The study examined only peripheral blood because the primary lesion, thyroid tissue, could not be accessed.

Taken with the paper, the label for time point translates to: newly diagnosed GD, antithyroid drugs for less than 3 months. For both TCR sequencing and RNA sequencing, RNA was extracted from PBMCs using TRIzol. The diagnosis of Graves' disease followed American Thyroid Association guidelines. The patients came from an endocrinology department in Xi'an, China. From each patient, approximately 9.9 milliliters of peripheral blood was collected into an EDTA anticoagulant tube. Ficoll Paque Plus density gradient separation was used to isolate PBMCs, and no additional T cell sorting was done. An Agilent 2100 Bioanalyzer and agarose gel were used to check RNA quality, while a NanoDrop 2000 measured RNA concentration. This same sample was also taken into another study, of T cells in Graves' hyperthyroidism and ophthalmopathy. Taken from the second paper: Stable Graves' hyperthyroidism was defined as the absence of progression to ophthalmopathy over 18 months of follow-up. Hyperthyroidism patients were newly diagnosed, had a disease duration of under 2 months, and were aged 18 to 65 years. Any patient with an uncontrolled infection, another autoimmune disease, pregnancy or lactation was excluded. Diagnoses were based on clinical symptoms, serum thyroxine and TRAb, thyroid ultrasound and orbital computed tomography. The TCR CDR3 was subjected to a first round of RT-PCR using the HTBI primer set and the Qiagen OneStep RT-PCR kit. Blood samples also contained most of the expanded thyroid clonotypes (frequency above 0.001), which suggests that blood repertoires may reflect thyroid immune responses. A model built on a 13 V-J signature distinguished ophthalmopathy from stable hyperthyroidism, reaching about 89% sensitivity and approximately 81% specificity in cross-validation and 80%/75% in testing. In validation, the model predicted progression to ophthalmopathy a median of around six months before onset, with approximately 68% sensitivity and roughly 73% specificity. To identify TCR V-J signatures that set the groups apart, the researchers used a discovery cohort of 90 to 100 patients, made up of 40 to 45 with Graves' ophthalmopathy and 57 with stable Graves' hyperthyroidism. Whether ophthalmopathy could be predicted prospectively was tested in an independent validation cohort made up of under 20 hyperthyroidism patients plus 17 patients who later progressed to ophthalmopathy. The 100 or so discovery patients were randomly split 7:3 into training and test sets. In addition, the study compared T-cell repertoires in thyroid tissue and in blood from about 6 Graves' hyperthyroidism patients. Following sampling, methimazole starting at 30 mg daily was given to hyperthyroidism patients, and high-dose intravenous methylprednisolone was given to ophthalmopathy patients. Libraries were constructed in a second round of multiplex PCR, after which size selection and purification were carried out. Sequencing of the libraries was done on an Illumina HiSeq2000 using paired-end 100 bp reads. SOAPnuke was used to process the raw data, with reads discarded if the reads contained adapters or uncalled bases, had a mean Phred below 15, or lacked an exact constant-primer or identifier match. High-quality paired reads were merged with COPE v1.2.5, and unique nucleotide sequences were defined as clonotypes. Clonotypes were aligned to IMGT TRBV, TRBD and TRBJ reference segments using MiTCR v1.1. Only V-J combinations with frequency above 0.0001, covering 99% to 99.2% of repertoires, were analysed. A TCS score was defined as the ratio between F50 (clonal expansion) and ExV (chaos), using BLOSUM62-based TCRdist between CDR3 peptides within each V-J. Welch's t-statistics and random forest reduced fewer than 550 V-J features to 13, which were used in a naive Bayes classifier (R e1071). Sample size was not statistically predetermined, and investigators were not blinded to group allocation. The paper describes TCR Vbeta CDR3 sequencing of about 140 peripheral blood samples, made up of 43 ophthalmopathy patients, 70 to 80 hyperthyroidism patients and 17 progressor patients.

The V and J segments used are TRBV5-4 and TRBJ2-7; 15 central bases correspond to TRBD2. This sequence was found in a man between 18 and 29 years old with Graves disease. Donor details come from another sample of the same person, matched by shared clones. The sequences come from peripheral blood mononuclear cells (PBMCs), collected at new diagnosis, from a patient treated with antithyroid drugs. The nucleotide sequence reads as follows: TGTGCCAGCGGATTTTCGGGACTAGCGGGAGGTCAGGCGCCCTACGAGCAGTACTTC. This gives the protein CASGFSGLAGGQAPYEQYF.